The entry below describes one TCR beta chain. No antigen is known for it. A much more abundant neighbour one base away suggests this may be a read error. Excluded were patients with other autoimmune diseases, uncontrolled infections, pregnancy or lactation. Physicians reached a diagnosis by relying on clinical symptoms, serum thyroxine, TRAb, thyroid ultrasound and orbital computed tomography. The authors amplified TCR beta CDR3 regions, and they did so from RNA transcripts for repertoire sequencing. The first round was an RT-PCR with HTBI primers, and the second round was a multiplex PCR. TCRdb re-called the multiplex PCR reads through MiXCR, storing one row per CDR3 protein. The table has 1 million to 1.3 million distinct CDR3 sequences, approximately 35% seen once. CDR3 length: 12 amino acids. Germline V CDR1 and CDR2: MGHDK, SYGVNS. These data belong to a study of Graves' ophthalmopathy and Graves' hyperthyroidism.

Study observations and caveats: For predicting ophthalmopathy progression, the model had nearly 71% sensitivity and 72.22% specificity. Most clonotypes expanded in thyroid above 0.001 frequency were present in blood too.

The V gene is TRBV25-1, the J gene TRBJ2-7, with D hard to call. This clonotype was obtained from an adult man with Graves' hyperthyroidism. Sequenced sample: peripheral blood or thyroid tissue (not recorded which). The CDR3 here is CATSDAKPKQNF. The CDR3 nucleotides read TGTGCCACCAGTGATGCGAAACCGAAGCAGAACTTC.